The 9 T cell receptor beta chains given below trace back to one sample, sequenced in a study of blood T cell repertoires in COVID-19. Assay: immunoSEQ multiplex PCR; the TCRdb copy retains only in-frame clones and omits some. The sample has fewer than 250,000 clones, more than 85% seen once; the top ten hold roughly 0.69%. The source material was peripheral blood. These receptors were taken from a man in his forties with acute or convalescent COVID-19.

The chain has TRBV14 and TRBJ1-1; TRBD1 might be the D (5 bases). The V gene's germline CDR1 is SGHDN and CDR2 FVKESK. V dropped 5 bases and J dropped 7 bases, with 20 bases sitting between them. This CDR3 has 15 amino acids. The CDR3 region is CASSAPTGGGGEAFF. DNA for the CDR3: TGTGCCAGCAGCGCTCCGACCGGGGGAGGAGGTGAAGCTTTCTTT.

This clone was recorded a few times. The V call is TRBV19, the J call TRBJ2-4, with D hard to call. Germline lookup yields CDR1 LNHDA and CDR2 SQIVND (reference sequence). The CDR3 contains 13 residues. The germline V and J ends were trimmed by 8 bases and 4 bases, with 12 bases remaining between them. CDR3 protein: CASVNRLKNIQYF. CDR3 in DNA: TGTGCCAGTGTGAATCGGTTAAAAAACATTCAGTACTTC.

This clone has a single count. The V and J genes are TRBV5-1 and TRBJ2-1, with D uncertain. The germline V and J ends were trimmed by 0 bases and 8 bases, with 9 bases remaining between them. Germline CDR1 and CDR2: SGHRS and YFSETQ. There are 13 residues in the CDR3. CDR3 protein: CASSLGKSHEQFF. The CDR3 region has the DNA TGCGCCAGCAGCTTGGGTAAGAGCCATGAGCAGTTCTTC.

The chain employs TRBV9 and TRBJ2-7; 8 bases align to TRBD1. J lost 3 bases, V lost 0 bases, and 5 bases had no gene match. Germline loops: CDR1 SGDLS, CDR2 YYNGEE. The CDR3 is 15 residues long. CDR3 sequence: CASSVAPGGSYEQYF. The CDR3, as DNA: TGTGCCAGCAGCGTAGCTCCAGGGGGCAGCTACGAGCAGTACTTC.

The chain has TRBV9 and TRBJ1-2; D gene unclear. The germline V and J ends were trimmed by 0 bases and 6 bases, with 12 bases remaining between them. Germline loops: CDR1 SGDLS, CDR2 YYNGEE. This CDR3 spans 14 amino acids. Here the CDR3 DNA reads TGTGCCAGCAGCGTAGACGGGAGCTCGGATGGCTACACCTTC. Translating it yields CASSVDGSSDGYTF.

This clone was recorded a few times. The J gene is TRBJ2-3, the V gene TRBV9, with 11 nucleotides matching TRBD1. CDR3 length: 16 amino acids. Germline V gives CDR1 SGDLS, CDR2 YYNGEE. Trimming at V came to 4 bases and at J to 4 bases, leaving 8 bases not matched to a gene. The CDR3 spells CASSSTGTGGADTQYF. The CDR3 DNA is TGTGCCAGCAGCTCAACCGGGACAGGGGGAGCAGATACGCAGTATTTT.

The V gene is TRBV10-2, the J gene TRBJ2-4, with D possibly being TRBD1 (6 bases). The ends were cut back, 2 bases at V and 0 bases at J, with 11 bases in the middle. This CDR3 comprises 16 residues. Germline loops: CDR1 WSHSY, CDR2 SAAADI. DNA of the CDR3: TGCGCCAGCAGTGAGGGACAGAACTTAGCCAAAAACATTCAGTACTTC. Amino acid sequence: CASSEGQNLAKNIQYF.

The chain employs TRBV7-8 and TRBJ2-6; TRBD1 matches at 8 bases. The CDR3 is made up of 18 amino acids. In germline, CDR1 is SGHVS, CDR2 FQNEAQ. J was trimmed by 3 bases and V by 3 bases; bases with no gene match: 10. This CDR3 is CASSFYTGGPFGANVLTF. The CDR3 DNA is TGTGCCAGCAGCTTCTATACAGGGGGACCCTTTGGGGCCAACGTCCTGACTTTC.

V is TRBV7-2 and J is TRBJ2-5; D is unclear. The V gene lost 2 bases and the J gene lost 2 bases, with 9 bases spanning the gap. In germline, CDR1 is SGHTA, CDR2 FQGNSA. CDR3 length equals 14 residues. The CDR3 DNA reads TGTGCCAGCAGCTTAACAACTATTCAAGAGACCCAGTACTTC. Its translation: CASSLTTIQETQYF.